This TCR beta chain was sequenced in a study of blood T cell repertoires in COVID-19. In the case of this clone: Within the sample, other DNA sequences also encode this same CDR3.

Produced via immunoSEQ multiplex PCR; TCRdb's table is partial and in-frame only. Seen here are approximately 230,000 clones, 80% to 90% observed once, and the top ten hold 15% to 17%. Losses at the gene ends were 0 bases for V and 9 bases for J; bases not matched to a gene: 2. Germline CDR1 reads SGHRS; CDR2 reads YFSETQ. CDR3 length: 14 amino acids. Ages ranged from about 18 to 100 years, with residence in 24 US areas. This clonotype was obtained from a man between 18 and 35 years old who had recovered from COVID-19. The V and J genes are TRBV5-1 and TRBJ1-6; the match to TRBD1 covers 8 bases. Sequenced sample: PBMCs or T cells enriched from blood (not recorded which). CDR3 protein: CASSLGQGSSPLHF. The CDR3 DNA sequence: TGCGCCAGCAGCTTGGGACAGGGGAGTTCACCCCTCCACTTT.